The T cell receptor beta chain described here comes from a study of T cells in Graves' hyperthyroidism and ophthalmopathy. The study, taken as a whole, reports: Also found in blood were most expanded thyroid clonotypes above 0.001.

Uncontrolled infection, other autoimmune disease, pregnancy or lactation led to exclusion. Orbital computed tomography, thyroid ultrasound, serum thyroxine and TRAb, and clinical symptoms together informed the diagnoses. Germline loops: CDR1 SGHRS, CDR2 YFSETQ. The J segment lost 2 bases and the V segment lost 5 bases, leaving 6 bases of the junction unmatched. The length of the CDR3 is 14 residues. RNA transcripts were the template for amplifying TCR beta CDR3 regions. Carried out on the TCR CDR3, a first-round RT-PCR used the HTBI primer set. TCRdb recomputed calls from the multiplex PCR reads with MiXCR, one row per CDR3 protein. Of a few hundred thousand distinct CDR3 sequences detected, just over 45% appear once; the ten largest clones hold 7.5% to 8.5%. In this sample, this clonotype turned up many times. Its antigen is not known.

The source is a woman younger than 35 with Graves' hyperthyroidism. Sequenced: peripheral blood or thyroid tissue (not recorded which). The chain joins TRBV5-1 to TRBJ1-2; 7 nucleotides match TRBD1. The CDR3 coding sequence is TGCGCCAGCAGACAGGGGTCCGAGAACTATGGCTACACCTTC. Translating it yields CASRQGSENYGYTF.